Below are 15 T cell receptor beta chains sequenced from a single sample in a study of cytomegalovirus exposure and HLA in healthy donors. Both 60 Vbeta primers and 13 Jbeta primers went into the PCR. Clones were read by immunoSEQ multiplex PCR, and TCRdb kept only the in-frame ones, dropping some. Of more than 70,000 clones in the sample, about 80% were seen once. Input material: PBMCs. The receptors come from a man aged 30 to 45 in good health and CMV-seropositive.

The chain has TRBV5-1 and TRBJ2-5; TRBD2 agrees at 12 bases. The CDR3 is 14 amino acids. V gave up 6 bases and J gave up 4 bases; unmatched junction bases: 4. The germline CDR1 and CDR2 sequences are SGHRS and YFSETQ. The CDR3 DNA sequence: TGCGCCAGCAAAGGGGGACTAGCGGGAGAGACCCAGTACTTC. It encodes CASKGGLAGETQYF. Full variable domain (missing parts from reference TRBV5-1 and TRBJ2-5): KAGVTQTPRYLIKTRGQQVTLSCSPISGHRSVSWYQQTPGQGLQFLFEYFSETQRNKGNFPGRFSGRQFSNSRSEMNVSTLELGDSALYLCASKGGLAGETQYFGPGTRLLVL.

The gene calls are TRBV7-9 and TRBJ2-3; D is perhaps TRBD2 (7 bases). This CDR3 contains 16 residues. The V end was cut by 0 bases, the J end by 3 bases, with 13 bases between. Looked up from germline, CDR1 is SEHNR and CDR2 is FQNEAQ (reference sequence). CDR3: CASSLAPGGQTDTQYF. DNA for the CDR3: TGTGCCAGCAGCTTAGCCCCCGGGGGGCAAACAGATACGCAGTATTTT. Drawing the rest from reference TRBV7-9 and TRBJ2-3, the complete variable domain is DTGVSQNPRHKITKRGQNVTFRCDPISEHNRLYWYRQTLGQGPEFLTYFQNEAQLEKSRLLSDRFSAERPKGSFSTLEIQRTEQGDSAMYLCASSLAPGGQTDTQYFGPGTRLTVL.

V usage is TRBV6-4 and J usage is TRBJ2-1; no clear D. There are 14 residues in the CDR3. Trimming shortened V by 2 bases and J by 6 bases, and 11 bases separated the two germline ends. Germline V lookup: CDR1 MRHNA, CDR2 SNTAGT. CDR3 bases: TGTGCCAGCAGTGACGAATATACCAGCAATGAGCAGTTCTTC. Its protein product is CASSDEYTSNEQFF.

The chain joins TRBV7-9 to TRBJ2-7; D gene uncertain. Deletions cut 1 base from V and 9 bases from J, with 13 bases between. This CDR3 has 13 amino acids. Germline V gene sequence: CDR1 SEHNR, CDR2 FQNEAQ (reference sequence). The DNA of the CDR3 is TGTGCCAGCAGCTTAGGTCCTGAGTATGCGCAGTACTTC. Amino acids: CASSLGPEYAQYF. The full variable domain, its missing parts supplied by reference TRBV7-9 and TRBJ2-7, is DTGVSQNPRHKITKRGQNVTFRCDPISEHNRLYWYRQTLGQGPEFLTYFQNEAQLEKSRLLSDRFSAERPKGSFSTLEIQRTEQGDSAMYLCASSLGPEYAQYFGPGTRLTVT.

The CDR3 DNA reads TGTGCCAGCAGTTCCAGACAGGGTGGGTTCTACGAGCAGTACTTC. It codes for CASSSRQGGFYEQYF. The V and J genes are TRBV6-6 and TRBJ2-7, with 7 nucleotides matching TRBD1. Germline CDR1 is MNHNY and CDR2 is SVGAGI (reference sequence). The V segment lost 4 bases and the J segment 3 bases; nucleotides outside the gene matches: 9. The CDR3 sequence is 15 residues long.

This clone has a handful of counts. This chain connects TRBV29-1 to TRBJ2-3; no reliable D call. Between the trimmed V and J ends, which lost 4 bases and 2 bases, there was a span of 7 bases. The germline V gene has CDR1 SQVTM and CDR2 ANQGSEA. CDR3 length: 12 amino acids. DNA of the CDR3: TGCAGCGTTGGTTCCTCCACAGATACGCAGTATTTT. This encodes CSVGSSTDTQYF.

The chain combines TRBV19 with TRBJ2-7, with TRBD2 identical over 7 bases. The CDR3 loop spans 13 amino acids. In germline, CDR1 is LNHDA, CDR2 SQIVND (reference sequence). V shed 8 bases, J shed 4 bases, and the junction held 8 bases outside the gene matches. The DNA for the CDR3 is TGTGCCAGTCTCATGGGGGGGAGGTACGAGCAGTACGTC. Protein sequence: CASLMGGRYEQYV.

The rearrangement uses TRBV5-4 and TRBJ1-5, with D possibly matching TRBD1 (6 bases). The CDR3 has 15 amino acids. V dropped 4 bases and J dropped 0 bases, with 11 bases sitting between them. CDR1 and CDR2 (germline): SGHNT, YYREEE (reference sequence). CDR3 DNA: TGTGCCAGCAGCCTCCAGGGGAATAGCAATCAGCCCCAGCATTTT. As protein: CASSLQGNSNQPQHF.

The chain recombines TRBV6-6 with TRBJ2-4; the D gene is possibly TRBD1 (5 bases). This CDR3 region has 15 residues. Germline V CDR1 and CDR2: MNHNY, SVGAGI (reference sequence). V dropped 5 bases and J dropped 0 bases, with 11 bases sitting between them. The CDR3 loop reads CASSPRQIAKNIQYF. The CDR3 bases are TGTGCCAGCAGTCCCAGACAGATAGCCAAAAACATTCAGTACTTC.

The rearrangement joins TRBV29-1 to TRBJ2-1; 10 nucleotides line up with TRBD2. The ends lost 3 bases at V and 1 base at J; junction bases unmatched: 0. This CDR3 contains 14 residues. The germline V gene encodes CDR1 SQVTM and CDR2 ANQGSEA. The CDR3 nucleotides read TGCAGCGTTGATAGCGGGAGGTCCTACAATGAGCAGTTCTTC. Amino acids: CSVDSGRSYNEQFF.

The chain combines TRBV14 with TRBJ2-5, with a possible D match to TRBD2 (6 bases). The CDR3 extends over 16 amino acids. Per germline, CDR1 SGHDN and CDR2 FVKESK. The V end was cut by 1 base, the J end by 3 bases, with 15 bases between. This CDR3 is CASSQVGLARKETQYF. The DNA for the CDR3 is TGTGCCAGCAGCCAAGTTGGTCTAGCGAGAAAAGAGACCCAGTACTTC.

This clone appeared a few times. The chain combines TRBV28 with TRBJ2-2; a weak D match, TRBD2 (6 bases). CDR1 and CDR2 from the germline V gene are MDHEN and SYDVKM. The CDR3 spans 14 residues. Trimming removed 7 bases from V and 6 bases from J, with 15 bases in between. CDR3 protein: CASIHSSVPGELFF. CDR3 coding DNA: TGTGCCAGCATACACTCTAGCGTTCCCGGGGAGCTGTTTTTT.

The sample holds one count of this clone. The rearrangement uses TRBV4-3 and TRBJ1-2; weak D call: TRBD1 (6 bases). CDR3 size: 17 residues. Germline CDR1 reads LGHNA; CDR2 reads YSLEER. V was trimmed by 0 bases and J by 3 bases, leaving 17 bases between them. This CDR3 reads CASSQDQLGGGYYGYTF. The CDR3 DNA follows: TGCGCCAGCAGCCAAGATCAACTAGGGGGTGGGTACTATGGCTACACCTTC.

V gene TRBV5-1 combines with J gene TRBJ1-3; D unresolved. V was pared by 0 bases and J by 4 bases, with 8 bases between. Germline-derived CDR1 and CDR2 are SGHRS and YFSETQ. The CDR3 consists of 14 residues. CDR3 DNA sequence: TGCGCCAGCAGCTTGGGCGGCGGGGGAAACACCATATATTTT. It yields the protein CASSLGGGGNTIYF.

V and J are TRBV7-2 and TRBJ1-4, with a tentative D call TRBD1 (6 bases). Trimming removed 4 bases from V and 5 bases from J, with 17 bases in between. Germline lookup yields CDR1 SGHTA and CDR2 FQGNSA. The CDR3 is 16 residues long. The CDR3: CASSSSPQGTNEKLFF. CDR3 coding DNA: TGTGCCAGCAGCTCCAGCCCCCAGGGGACCAATGAAAAACTGTTTTTT.